The 18 T cell receptor beta chains below come from one sample, sequenced in a study of PD-1 blockade in classical Hodgkin lymphoma. Following autologous stem cell transplantation, relapse occurred in every patient, and exposure to brentuximab vedotin varied. The repertoire was sequenced with immunoSEQ multiplex PCR; TCRdb's copy has only in-frame clones and lacks some. The repertoire includes about 7,500 clones, about 86% of them detected once, and roughly 13% sits in the top ten. Source: peripheral blood mononuclear cells (PBMCs), taken at baseline. The receptor set was obtained from a human donor with classical Hodgkin lymphoma.

This clone showed up just a few times. The V and J genes are TRBV5-6 and TRBJ1-1; D remains ambiguous. This CDR3 comprises 13 residues. Trimming took off 3 bases at V and 2 bases at J, with 8 bases between the two ends. Germline loops: CDR1 SGHDT, CDR2 YYEEEE. CDR3 nucleotide sequence: TGTGCCAGCAGCTCAGACTATAACACTGAAGCTTTCTTT. Encoded protein: CASSSDYNTEAFF.

V is TRBV10-1 and J is TRBJ2-1; D is unclear. The germline gives CDR1 WNHNN, CDR2 SYGVQD (reference sequence). The CDR3 has 13 residues. The V and J ends lost 3 bases and 5 bases respectively, with 8 bases between them. CDR3 in DNA: TGCGCCAGCAGTGATGTCGGGCACAATGAGCAGTTCTTC. It is translated as CASSDVGHNEQFF.

The chain has TRBV7-9 and TRBJ2-7; no definite D call. Trimming removed 5 bases at V and 3 bases at J, with 5 bases between. This CDR3 spans 11 amino acids. The V gene's germline CDR1 is SEHNR and CDR2 FQNEAQ (reference sequence). This CDR3 is CASSLIYEQYF. The CDR3, as DNA: TGTGCCAGCAGCCTGATCTACGAGCAGTACTTC.

The chain carries TRBV13 and TRBJ2-1, with D perhaps matching TRBD2 (6 bases). Germline lookup yields CDR1 PRHDT and CDR2 FYEKMQ (reference sequence). Trimming cost V 6 bases and J 6 bases, with 12 bases left between them. The CDR3 spans 13 residues. CDR3 loop: CASRTTGGNEQFF. The CDR3 DNA reads TGTGCCAGCAGGACCACCGGGGGCAATGAGCAGTTCTTC.

V usage is TRBV10-3 and J usage is TRBJ1-6, with 10 bases identical to TRBD1. The CDR3 consists of 12 residues. The V gene's germline CDR1 is ENHRY and CDR2 SYGVKD. Trimming removed 10 bases from V and 7 bases from J; junction bases left unmatched: 1. As DNA, the CDR3 is TGTGCCACGGGACAGGGGAATTCACCCCTCCACTTT. As protein: CATGQGNSPLHF.

Turning to this clone: In the same sample, other DNA sequences code for this CDR3. The chain employs TRBV28 and TRBJ2-1; D not resolved. Between the trimmed V and J ends, which lost 6 bases and 5 bases, there was a span of 5 bases. Germline loops: CDR1 MDHEN, CDR2 SYDVKM. The length of the CDR3 is 11 residues. The CDR3 DNA sequence: TGTGCCAGCAGCCCGAACAATGAGCAGTTCTTC. Translating gives CASSPNNEQFF.

The chain carries TRBV18 and TRBJ2-7, with TRBD2 as a possible D gene (6 bases). This CDR3 is 15 amino acids long. Germline V gene sequence: CDR1 KGHSH, CDR2 LQKENI. Between the trimmed V and J ends, which lost 4 bases and 6 bases, there was a span of 19 bases. This CDR3 reads CASSQGTARAGEQYF. The CDR3 DNA reads as TGTGCCAGCTCACAAGGGACGGCGAGAGCGGGCGAGCAGTACTTC.

Only one count was recorded for this clone. The V and J genes are TRBV5-6 and TRBJ2-7, with TRBD2 as a possible D gene (6 bases). Deletions cut 3 bases from V and 2 bases from J, with 18 bases between. Germline CDR1 reads SGHDT; CDR2 reads YYEEEE. CDR3 length: 16 residues. CDR3 in amino acids: CASSSGSVSGAYEQYF. The CDR3 coding sequence is TGTGCCAGCAGCTCCGGTAGCGTTAGCGGAGCCTACGAGCAGTACTTC.

This clone was detected a few times. The junction departs from germline at one end; a sequencing error may be responsible. The chain links TRBV18 to TRBJ2-7, with 7 bases identical to TRBD1. Germline CDR1 KGHSH, CDR2 LQKENI. The CDR3 is 18 residues long. CDR3 sequence: CASSEGQWVTPTPALLSF. CDR3 nucleotides: TGTGCCAGCTCAGAGGGACAGTGGGTCACCCCCACCCCGGCATTACTGAGTTTC.

The chain combines TRBV30 with TRBJ1-1; D ambiguous. The CDR3 sequence is 13 residues long. V lost 0 bases and J 0 bases, leaving 5 bases between the germline ends. CDR1 and CDR2 from the germline V gene are GTSNPN and SVGIG (reference sequence). The CDR3, as DNA: TGTGCCTGGAGTGTACGGATGAACACTGAAGCTTTCTTT. This translates into CAWSVRMNTEAFF.

By share, this clone ranks as medium-sized. The CDR3 DNA follows: TGTGCCAGCAGTCCGTACGAAGCTTTCTTT. Protein sequence: CASSPYEAFF. The genes are TRBV6-1 and TRBJ1-1, with D unresolved. The germline V gene encodes CDR1 MNHNS and CDR2 SASEGT. With 5 bases removed from V and 8 bases from J, the gap between germline ends came to 6 bases. CDR3 length equals 10 residues.

The chain's CDR3 is CASSNKREQYF. CDR3 in DNA: TGTGCCAGCAGTAACAAACGAGAGCAGTACTTC. The rearrangement links TRBV2 to TRBJ2-7; D ambiguous. Germline CDR1 and CDR2: SNHLY and FYNNEI. V lost 5 bases and J 7 bases, leaving 9 bases between the germline ends. CDR3 length: 11 amino acids.

J is TRBJ1-4 and V is TRBV4-3, with D perhaps TRBD1 (5 bases). The germline V gene encodes CDR1 LGHNA and CDR2 YSLEER. The CDR3 is 14 amino acids. Trimming removed 1 base from V and 11 bases from J, with 14 bases in between. CDR3 in amino acids: CASSQARGALKLFF. The CDR3 DNA follows: TGCGCCAGCAGCCAAGCGAGAGGGGCATTGAAACTGTTTTTT.

CDR3 DNA sequence: TGTGCCAGCAGTGAAAACAGTCCCCATCAGCCCCAGCATTTT. Amino acid sequence: CASSENSPHQPQHF. This rearrangement joins TRBV6-1 to TRBJ1-5; D gene unclear. The CDR3 totals 14 residues. V lost 2 bases and J 5 bases, leaving 10 bases between the germline ends. Germline assignment: CDR1 MNHNS and CDR2 SASEGT.

V gene TRBV20-1 combines with J gene TRBJ2-7, with 11 positions matching TRBD1. Looked up from germline, CDR1 is DFQATT and CDR2 is SNEGSKA (reference sequence). The V gene end was trimmed by 8 bases and the J gene end by 6 bases; junction bases not matched to a gene: 3. This CDR3 has 11 residues. CDR3 in DNA: TGCAGTACGGGGACAGGGGGCGAGCAGTACTTC. Its protein product is CSTGTGGEQYF.

The CDR3: CASSTRLAGGTSTDTQYF. The CDR3 bases are TGTGCCAGCAGCACTAGACTAGCGGGAGGGACGAGCACAGATACGCAGTATTTT. This chain connects TRBV7-8 to TRBJ2-3; 14 bases line up with TRBD2. The CDR3 consists of 18 residues. Germline CDR1 is SGHVS and CDR2 is FQNEAQ. Trimming at V came to 5 bases and at J to 0 bases, leaving 7 bases not matched to a gene.

The J gene is TRBJ1-2, the V gene TRBV7-2; possibly TRBD1 for D (5 bases). V was clipped by 3 bases and J by 5 bases, with 10 bases between them. The CDR3 is 13 amino acids. The germline V gene encodes CDR1 SGHTA and CDR2 FQGNSA. This CDR3 is CASSLTAAYGYTF. In DNA form, the CDR3 reads TGTGCCAGCAGCTTGACAGCTGCGTATGGCTACACCTTC.

This clone was counted once. This chain connects TRBV7-8 to TRBJ2-7; D is uncertain. Between the trimmed V and J ends, which lost 3 bases and 2 bases, there was a span of 8 bases. The CDR3 runs 13 residues. Germline CDR1 is SGHVS and CDR2 is FQNEAQ. CDR3 in amino acids: CASSFGITYEQYF. As DNA, the CDR3 is TGTGCCAGCAGCTTTGGAATTACCTACGAGCAGTACTTC.